The T cell receptor (beta chain) under discussion was sequenced for a study of shared clonotypes between healthy human individuals. Study conclusions and caveats: When naive CD4 clonotypes were compared across a few donors, around 5% were shared.

As to this clone: The antigen remains unidentified.

The CDR3 is made up of 15 amino acids. The V end lost 4 bases, the J end lost 1 base, and 13 bases lay between the germline ends. Germline CDR1 LNHDA, CDR2 SQIVND (reference sequence). Some clones are missing from TCRdb's copy, which holds only in-frame ones; the method was immunoSEQ multiplex PCR. The data contain roughly 640,000 clones, under 80% of them singletons. Material: memory CD4+ T cells sorted from blood. The subset was: CD45RA-negative fraction. The V call is TRBV19, the J call TRBJ1-1, with no clear D. This TCR was sampled from a woman aged 25 to 39 in good health. CDR3 loop: CASSNLAPENTEAFF. The CDR3 DNA sequence: TGTGCCAGTAGTAACCTCGCACCCGAGAACACTGAAGCTTTCTTT.